This TCR beta chain is drawn from a study of T cell responses to AZD1222 COVID-19 vaccine (dated by TCRdb to the early 2020s). Background on the whole study: Because spike-specific TCR depth and breadth did not differ between the two schedules, AZD1222 recipients who got a second dose at roughly 4 weeks were pooled with those who got a second dose at roughly 12 weeks. TCR sequencing covered some 250 trial participants: around 210 given two doses of AZD1222 and 26 given two doses of MenACWY control vaccine. Trial participants were enrolled into age subgroups of 18-55, 56-69 and 70-plus years, which contained around 150, 28 and 57 TCR-sequenced participants, respectively.

The research as a whole found: Conclusions about previously exposed vaccinees are limited because only five to seven AZD1222 recipients were SARS-CoV-2 seropositive at baseline. CD4 TCRs associated with the vaccine covered the entire spike protein, and the dominant responses were in regions 160-218 and 743-854. Nearly half of unique spike-specific TCRs reportedly recognized epitopes outside regions mutated in the B.1.351 and B.1.1.7 variants. Because no day 14 peak-response samples were available, the repertoires could be characterized only after the peak T cell response. After two AZD1222 doses, both the breadth and the depth of spike-specific TCRs were significantly higher than at day 0 and than in MenACWY recipients. Participants were mostly white British and included more females than males, and it was suggested by the authors that clonal diversity may have been underestimated. The 56-69-year group was small, and its depth increase did not reach significance, likely because of low power.

CDR1 and CDR2 are drawn from the germline V gene: SQVTM, ANQGSEA. The CDR3 numbers 13 residues from cysteine through phenylalanine. The CDR3 DNA has 39 bases and is translated from base 1. V ends up 7 bases short and J 4 bases short, with an unmatched junction base count of 9. The CDR3 regions of human TCRbeta chains were analyzed by immunosequencing. On the study's bioinformatics: TCRs in the repertoires were compared against a reference library of SARS-CoV-2-specific TCRs that had been generated with the MIRA antigen-specificity platform. Breadth was defined as the fraction of unique TCRs that were SARS-CoV-2-associated. Depth was defined as the fraction of total T cells that were SARS-CoV-2-associated. Each spike-specific TCR was assigned to its reactive spike region and to a CD4 or CD8 class using the MIRA data. Log10-transformed breadth and depth values were compared by one-way ANOVA with Sidak's multiple comparisons tests. This immuneACCESS table, as held by TCRdb, lists in-frame sequences with V and J called but not all clones. Of the missing ones, under half trace to an unresolved V gene in checked studies; the others have no known cause. Clone size and V and J calls were adopted from that table, with D and trimming inferred from the DNA. The table for this sample lists 160,000 or so clones; about 88% of them were counted only once. Of the sample, 1.5% to 2% is held by the ten largest clones.

This specimen's time point label, per the study, means: baseline before first vaccination. Vaccinee samples were obtained from the UK trials COV001 and COV002, which included a single-blind randomized controlled phase 2/3 trial of AZD1222 (ChAdOx1 nCoV-19) in healthy adults. For TCRbeta chain sequencing, PBMC samples were collected from trial participants at day 0 and at day 28 after the second dose. Regarding this clone: It has no known antigen specificity. No much larger clone is present one base from it, and per-base qualities are unavailable.

The rearrangement joined TRBV29-1 to TRBJ1-2; 7 of the junction bases match TRBD1. Here the sequenced sample was peripheral blood, taken on day 0 of AZD1222 vaccination. This sequence was found in an adult in good health. The encoded CDR3 is CSADTGVFYGYTF. Read as DNA, the sequence is TGCAGCGCCGATACAGGGGTATTCTATGGCTACACCTTC.